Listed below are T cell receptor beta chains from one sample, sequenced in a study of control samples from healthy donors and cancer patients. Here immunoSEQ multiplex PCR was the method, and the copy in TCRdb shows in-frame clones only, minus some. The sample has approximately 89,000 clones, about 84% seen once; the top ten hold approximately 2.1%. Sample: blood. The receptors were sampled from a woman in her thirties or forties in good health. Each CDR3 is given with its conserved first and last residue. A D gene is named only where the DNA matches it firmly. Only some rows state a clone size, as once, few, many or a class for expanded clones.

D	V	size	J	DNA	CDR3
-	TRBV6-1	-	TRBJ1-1	TGTGCCAGCAGTGAATGGGGGGTCACTGAAGCTTTCTTT	CASSEWGVTEAFF
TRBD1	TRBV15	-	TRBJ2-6	TGTGCCACCAGCGGGACAGGGGGGTCTGGGGCCAACGTCCTGACTTTC	CATSGTGGSGANVLTF
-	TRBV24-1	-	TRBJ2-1	TGTGCCACCAGTGACGCGGGGGCCGGGGATGAGCAGTTCTTC	CATSDAGAGDEQFF
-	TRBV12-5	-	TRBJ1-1	TGTGCTAGTGGCCAGGGACGGGAATCCACTGAAGCTTTCTTT	CASGQGRESTEAFF
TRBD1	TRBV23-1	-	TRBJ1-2	TGCGCCAGCAGCGACAGGGGCCGGGGGTATGGCTACACCTTC	CASSDRGRGYGYTF
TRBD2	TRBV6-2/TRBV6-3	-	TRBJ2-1	TGTGCCAGCAGTCGGACTAGCGGGGGGAACAATGAGCAGTTCTTC	CASSRTSGGNNEQFF
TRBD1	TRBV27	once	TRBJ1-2	TGTGCCAGCAGTCCGACAGGGGCCGATAAAGTAGTCTATGGCTACACCTTC	CASSPTGADKVVYGYTF
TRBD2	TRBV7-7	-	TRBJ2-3	TGTGCCAGCAGCTTAGGACTAGCGAAAGATACGCAGTATTTT	CASSLGLAKDTQYF
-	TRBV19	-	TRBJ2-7	TGTGCCAGTAGCGCCGAGGACACTTTCTCCTACGAGCAGTACTTC	CASSAEDTFSYEQYF
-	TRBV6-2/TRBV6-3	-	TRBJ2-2	TGTGCCAGCAGTTACTCGGGGGCAACCGGGGAGCTGTTTTTT	CASSYSGATGELFF
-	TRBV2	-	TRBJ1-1	TGTGCCAGCAGTGTTGGGTTCACTGAAGCTTTCTTT	CASSVGFTEAFF
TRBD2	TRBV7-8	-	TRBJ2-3	TGTGCCAGCAGCTACACTAGCGGGGGGGCCGCAGATACGCAGTATTTT	CASSYTSGGAADTQYF
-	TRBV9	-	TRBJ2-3	TGTGCCAGCAGCGGAGAGGTTTGGGCCGGAAATACGCAGTATTTT	CASSGEVWAGNTQYF
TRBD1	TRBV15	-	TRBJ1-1	TGTGCCACCAGCAGAGCCGGGCCCAGGGGGCCTGAAGCTTTCTTT	CATSRAGPRGPEAFF
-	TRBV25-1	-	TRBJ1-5	TGTGCCAGCAGTGCTTGGGGGCAGCCCCAGCATTTT	CASSAWGQPQHF
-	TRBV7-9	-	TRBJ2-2	TGTGCCAGCAGCTTAGATAGCTGGAGGCCCAGCGGGGAGCTGTTTTTT	CASSLDSWRPSGELFF
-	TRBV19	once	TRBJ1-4	TGTGCCAGTAGTATAGGGGAAAAACTGTTTTTT	CASSIGEKLFF
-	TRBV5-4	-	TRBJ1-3	TGTGCCAGCAGCTTGGAGGGCAGGGGAGCCACCATATATTTT	CASSLEGRGATIYF
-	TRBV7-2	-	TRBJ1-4	TGTGCCAGCAGCTTAACAGGGTTCGGGACGGGTGAAAAACTGTTTTTT	CASSLTGFGTGEKLFF
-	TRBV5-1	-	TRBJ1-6	TGCGCCAGCAGCTCTCTAAAGGACTCACCCCTCCACTTT	CASSSLKDSPLHF
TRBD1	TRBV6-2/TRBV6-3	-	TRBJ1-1	TGTGCCAGCAGTAAACAAACCAATATCTTCCCAGGGGGCACTGAAGCTTTCTTT	CASSKQTNIFPGGTEAFF
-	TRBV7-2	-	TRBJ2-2	TGTGCCAGCTTCCTCTGGGGGGCAGGGAAAGCCGGGGAGCTGTTTTTT	CASFLWGAGKAGELFF
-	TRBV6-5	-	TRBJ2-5	TGTGCCAGCAGACGAACGGGGACCCAGTACTTC	CASRRTGTQYF
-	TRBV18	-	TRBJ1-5	TGTGCCAGCTCACCGGTTGGCAATCAGCCCCAGCATTTT	CASSPVGNQPQHF
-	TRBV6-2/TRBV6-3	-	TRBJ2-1	TGTGCCAGCAGTTACCTCGCCCTAAAGGAGCAGTTCTTC	CASSYLALKEQFF
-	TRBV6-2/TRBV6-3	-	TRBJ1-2	TGTGCCAGCAGTTACTACGCAGCTAACTATGGCTACACCTTC	CASSYYAANYGYTF
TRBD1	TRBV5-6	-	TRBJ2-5	TGTGCCAGCAGTAAAAGGGGGCTGGATGAGACCCAGTACTTC	CASSKRGLDETQYF
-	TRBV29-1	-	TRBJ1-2	TGCAGCTCCTACAAGGGGGAAAGCTACACCTTC	CSSYKGESYTF
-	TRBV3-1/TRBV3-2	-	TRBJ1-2	TGTGCCAGCAGCCCAGCCCATGGGCTTGGTGGCTACACCTTC	CASSPAHGLGGYTF
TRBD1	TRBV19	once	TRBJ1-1	TGTGCCAGTAGTATCACAGGGGTCCCCACTGAAGCTTTCTTT	CASSITGVPTEAFF
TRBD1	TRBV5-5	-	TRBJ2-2	TGTGCCAGCAGCGGGGGACAGGGGAACGGGGAGCTGTTTTTT	CASSGGQGNGELFF
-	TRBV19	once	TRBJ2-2	TGTGCCAGTAGTTGGAGACAGTGGGCCGGGGAGCTGTTTTTT	CASSWRQWAGELFF
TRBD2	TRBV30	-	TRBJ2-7	TGTGCCTTATGGAGCCCATCGGGGACTAATAAGTTCGAGCAGTACTTC	CALWSPSGTNKFEQYF
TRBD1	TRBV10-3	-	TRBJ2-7	TGTGCCATCAGTGACCTCGGACAGGGGGCCGGGTACGAGCAGTACTTC	CAISDLGQGAGYEQYF
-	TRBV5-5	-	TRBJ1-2	TGTGCCAGCAGCTCGCTGTCAGGGGCGGTCTACGGCTACACCTTC	CASSSLSGAVYGYTF
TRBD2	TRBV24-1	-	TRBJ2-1	TGTGCCACCAGTGATCTAGCGGGGGGGGGAAGTGAGCAGTTCTTC	CATSDLAGGGSEQFF
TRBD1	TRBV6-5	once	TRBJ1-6	TGTGCCAGCACTGGACAGGGAGCAGGGAATTCACCCCTCCACTTT	CASTGQGAGNSPLHF
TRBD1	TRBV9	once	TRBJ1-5	TGTGCCAGCAGCCGAGAGGGACAGGGGGGCAATCAGCCCCAGCATTTT	CASSREGQGGNQPQHF
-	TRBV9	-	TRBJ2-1	TGTGCCAGCACAGATTTTATGGGGAATGAGCAGTTCTTC	CASTDFMGNEQFF
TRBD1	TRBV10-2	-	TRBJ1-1	TGCGCCAGCAAGGGGGCCATGGGAAGGGACACTGAAGCTTTCTTT	CASKGAMGRDTEAFF
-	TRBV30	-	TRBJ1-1	TGTGCCTGGAATTCTCTCAGGGGCCCTGAAGCTTTCTTT	CAWNSLRGPEAFF
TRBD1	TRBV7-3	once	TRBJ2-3	TGTGCCAGCAGCTCCGCCGGGACAGGGGGCACGCATACGCAGTATTTT	CASSSAGTGGTHTQYF
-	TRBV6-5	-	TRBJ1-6	TGTGCCAGCAGCGGACCGGGGGTTGGCAATTCACCCCTCCACTTT	CASSGPGVGNSPLHF
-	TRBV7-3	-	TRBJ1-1	TGTGCCAGCAGCTTACGCAGAAACACTGAAGCTTTCTTT	CASSLRRNTEAFF
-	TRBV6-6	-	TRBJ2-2	TGTGCCATCATGGGACGGACGAACACCGGGGAGCTGTTTTTT	CAIMGRTNTGELFF
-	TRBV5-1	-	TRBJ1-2	TGCGCCAGCAGCTTGCGGGGGGGCGTCGGGTATGGCTACACCTTC	CASSLRGGVGYGYTF
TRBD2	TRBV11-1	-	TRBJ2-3	TGTGCCAGCAGCTCCAGACTAGCGGGGGGGCCAGATACGCAGTATTTT	CASSSRLAGGPDTQYF
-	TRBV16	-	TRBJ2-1	TGTGCCAGCAGCCAATCTCAATGGGCAGGTCAGTACAATGAGCAGTTCTTC	CASSQSQWAGQYNEQFF
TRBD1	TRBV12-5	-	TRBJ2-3	TGTGCTAGTGGTCCTGGGACAGAAACAGATACGCAGTATTTT	CASGPGTETDTQYF
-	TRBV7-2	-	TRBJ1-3	TGTGCCAGCGGACCCCCAGACAGCTCTGGAAACACCATATATTTT	CASGPPDSSGNTIYF
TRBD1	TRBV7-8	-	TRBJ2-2	TGTGCCAGCAGCTTAGTGGGGGTTAGTCTCGGACAGGGAAGCGGGGAGCTGTTTTTT	CASSLVGVSLGQGSGELFF